The TCR beta chain under discussion was sequenced for a study of CD8 T cells in Susac syndrome. V was cut by 6 bases and J by 0 bases, with 11 bases left in between. The CDR3 loop spans 14 amino acids. RNA, at about 0.5 to 1 ug, was reverse transcribed with random hexamers. Each CDR3 protein gets one entry after TCRdb re-called the immunoSEQ multiplex PCR reads with MiXCR. The repertoire holds around 170,000 distinct CDR3 sequences, 90% to 96% seen once, with 0.075% to 0.1% in the top ten. J is TRBJ1-2 and V is TRBV12-3 or TRBV12-4; the D gene is possibly TRBD1 (5 bases). The sequence was collected from a human donor with Susac syndrome. The sample taken for sequencing was CD4+ T cells from PBMCs. The CDR3 DNA is TGTGCCAGCAGGGAGGGACCACCTAACTATGGCTACACCTTC. This gives the protein CASREGPPNYGYTF.